This is a list of T cell receptor beta chains from one sample in a study of regulatory T cells in long-lasting Graves disease. Via MiXCR, TCRdb re-called the multiplex PCR reads, giving one row per CDR3 protein. The repertoire holds some 500,000 distinct CDR3 sequences, about 14% seen once, with approximately 9.3% in the top ten. This same sample was also taken into another study, of T cells in Graves' hyperthyroidism and ophthalmopathy.

The sample in question was peripheral blood mononuclear cells (PBMCs), obtained at new diagnosis, from a patient treated with antithyroid drugs. The receptors were gathered from a man between 25 and 39 years old with Graves disease. CDR3s include the opening cysteine and the closing phenylalanine or tryptophan. The D gene is left open where the match is weak. Only part of the rows carry a size: once, few, many, or a class if the clone is expanded.

D,J,size,V,CDR3,DNA
-,TRBJ2-2,many,TRBV7-9,CASSPRVPDSTGELFF,TGTGCCAGCAGCCCTAGGGTTCCGGACTCGACCGGGGAGCTGTTTTTT
TRBD1,TRBJ2-7,many,TRBV12-5,CATGTGTRSIYEQYF,TGTGCTACGGGGACAGGTACAAGATCCATCTACGAGCAGTACTTC
-,TRBJ2-7,-,TRBV12-3/TRBV12-4,CASSFERGAYEQYF,TGTGCCAGCAGTTTCGAACGGGGAGCCTACGAGCAGTACTTC
TRBD1,TRBJ1-1,many,TRBV25-1,CASSEENRGTEAFF,TGTGCCAGCAGTGAAGAAAACAGGGGCACTGAAGCTTTCTTT
-,TRBJ2-1,-,TRBV14,CASSQAHWVSYNEQFF,TGTGCCAGCAGCCAAGCCCATTGGGTATCCTACAATGAGCAGTTCTTC
-,TRBJ2-1,many,TRBV28,CASRDTNYNEQFF,TGTGCCAGCCGGGACACAAACTACAATGAGCAGTTCTTC
-,TRBJ2-7,-,TRBV20-1,CSAGGDRAFQQYF,TGCAGTGCCGGGGGGGACAGGGCGTTTCAGCAGTACTTC
TRBD1,TRBJ2-5,-,TRBV5-1,CASSFPGTGGETQYF,TGCGCCAGCAGCTTCCCTGGGACAGGGGGAGAAACCCAGTACTTC
-,TRBJ2-5,many,TRBV27,CASRGGQGGQETQYF,TGTGCCAGCCGAGGCGGACAGGGAGGGCAAGAGACCCAGTACTTC
-,TRBJ2-3,many,TRBV11-2,CASSSPSWAADTQYF,TGTGCCAGCAGCTCTCCGAGCTGGGCGGCAGATACGCAGTATTTT
-,TRBJ2-2,many,TRBV5-1,CASTSSRTNTGELFF,TGCGCCAGCACTTCAAGCCGAACGAACACCGGGGAGCTGTTTTTT
TRBD1,TRBJ2-1,-,TRBV30,CAYARDRRYNEQFF,TGTGCCTACGCCCGGGACAGAAGATACAATGAGCAGTTCTTC
-,TRBJ2-3,few,TRBV12-3/TRBV12-4,CASVSDSLDTQYF,TGTGCCAGCGTGTCAGACTCTCTCGATACGCAGTATTTT
TRBD2,TRBJ2-7,many,TRBV12-3/TRBV12-4,CASSLASSGVQYF,TGTGCCAGCAGTTTAGCTTCAAGCGGGGTGCAGTACTTC
TRBD2,TRBJ2-1,many,TRBV12-3/TRBV12-4,CASSGTSGSSSYNEQFF,TGTGCCAGCAGCGGGACTAGCGGGAGTAGCTCCTACAATGAGCAGTTCTTC
-,TRBJ1-6,-,TRBV7-9,CASSLVGSNSPLHF,TGTGCCAGCAGCTTAGTGGGGAGTAATTCACCCCTCCACTTT
TRBD1,TRBJ1-5,many,TRBV12-3/TRBV12-4,CASRDGTVSNQPQHF,TGTGCCAGCAGAGACGGGACAGTTAGCAATCAGCCCCAGCATTTT
-,TRBJ2-5,many,TRBV20-1,CSARDQDGPPQETQYF,TGCAGTGCTAGAGACCAGGACGGACCCCCACAAGAGACCCAGTACTTC
-,TRBJ1-3,few,TRBV18,CASSPQTWKSGNTIYF,TGTGCCAGCTCACCACAGACGTGGAAATCGGGAAACACCATATATTTT
-,TRBJ2-1,many,TRBV7-9,CASSQPGVSYNEQFF,TGTGCCAGCAGCCAACCGGGGGTGTCCTACAATGAGCAGTTCTTC
TRBD2,TRBJ2-7,many,TRBV5-1,CASSIAGISYEQYF,TGCGCCAGCAGTATAGCGGGAATCTCCTACGAGCAGTACTTC
TRBD1,TRBJ1-2,many,TRBV3-1,CASSQATGEGYTF,TGTGCCAGCAGCCAAGCGACAGGGGAAGGCTACACCTTC
-,TRBJ2-1,-,TRBV30,CAWSYRGAYNEQFF,TGTGCCTGGAGTTATAGAGGTGCCTACAATGAGCAGTTCTTC
TRBD2,TRBJ2-7,many,TRBV29-1,CSVFSGSSRYEQYF,TGCAGCGTTTTTAGCGGGAGTAGTAGGTACGAGCAGTACTTC
TRBD2,TRBJ2-5,many,TRBV6-1,CASRPSGRVVGEETQYF,TGTGCCAGCAGGCCTAGCGGGAGGGTGGTAGGAGAAGAGACCCAGTACTTC
TRBD2,TRBJ2-3,few,TRBV5-1,CASSLPPSTSGFTDTQYF,TGCGCCAGCAGCTTACCTCCTTCGACTAGCGGCTTCACAGATACGCAGTATTTT
-,TRBJ2-5,many,TRBV7-2,CASSSGTMKETQYF,TGTGCCAGCAGTTCCGGGACAATGAAAGAGACCCAGTACTTC
-,TRBJ1-3,many,TRBV6-2/TRBV6-3,CASSYFGNTIYF,TGTGCCAGCAGTTACTTCGGAAACACCATATATTTT
TRBD1,TRBJ1-4,many,TRBV6-2/TRBV6-3,CASTGNRGREKLFF,TGTGCCAGCACGGGTAACAGGGGGCGTGAAAAACTGTTTTTT
-,TRBJ1-1,many,TRBV5-7,CASSFPNSRGMANTEAFF,TGTGCCAGCAGCTTCCCCAATAGTAGAGGAATGGCGAACACTGAAGCTTTCTTT
-,TRBJ1-2,many,TRBV7-9,CASSFGGRDYGYTF,TGTGCCAGCAGTTTCGGGGGCAGGGACTATGGCTACACCTTC
-,TRBJ1-5,many,TRBV19,CASSIKAVNQPQHF,TGTGCCAGTAGTATAAAGGCAGTCAATCAGCCCCAGCATTTT
-,TRBJ1-5,many,TRBV5-1,CASSLAPGAQPQHF,TGCGCCAGCAGCTTGGCCCCGGGGGCTCAGCCCCAGCATTTT
-,TRBJ1-3,few,TRBV11-2,CASSLEATGFSTIYF,TGTGCCAGCAGCTTAGAGGCCACAGGGTTTTCCACCATATATTTT
-,TRBJ2-2,-,TRBV5-1,CASSLDSFNFGTGELFF,TGCGCCAGCAGCTTGGATAGTTTTAATTTCGGGACCGGGGAGCTGTTTTTT
-,TRBJ2-1,-,TRBV19,CASSPVSRPYNEQFF,TGTGCCAGCTCCCCCGTAAGCCGCCCTTACAATGAGCAGTTCTTC
-,TRBJ1-6,-,TRBV27,CASSLKSQYSYNSPLHF,TGTGCCAGCAGTTTAAAATCCCAGTACTCCTATAATTCACCCCTCCACTTT
TRBD2,TRBJ2-1,many,TRBV11-2,CASSLEFSGSSYNEQFF,TGTGCCAGCAGCTTAGAGTTTAGCGGGAGCTCCTACAATGAGCAGTTCTTC
-,TRBJ2-1,few,TRBV11-3,CASSHTTGEQFF,TGTGCCAGCAGCCACACTACGGGTGAGCAGTTCTTC
-,TRBJ2-1,many,TRBV3-1,CASSQYILNEQFF,TGTGCCAGCAGCCAATACATTCTAAATGAGCAGTTCTTC
-,TRBJ1-1,many,TRBV6-1,CASRDGGRRTEAFF,TGTGCCAGCAGGGACGGCGGCCGCAGGACTGAAGCTTTCTTT
-,TRBJ1-5,many,TRBV19,CASSITGSFQPQHF,TGTGCCAGTAGTATCACCGGGAGTTTTCAGCCCCAGCATTTT
TRBD2,TRBJ2-6,many,TRBV2,CASSGKAGGISGANVLTF,TGTGCCAGCAGTGGCAAAGCGGGAGGAATCTCTGGGGCCAACGTCCTGACTTTC
-,TRBJ2-7,many,TRBV5-6,CASSLEFARGAYEQYF,TGTGCCAGCAGCTTGGAATTCGCCAGGGGGGCCTACGAGCAGTACTTC
-,TRBJ2-7,many,TRBV20-1,CSAGGRGSEYEQYF,TGCAGTGCAGGGGGCCGGGGGTCAGAGTACGAGCAGTACTTC
TRBD1,TRBJ2-5,few,TRBV12-3/TRBV12-4,CASSHPGQRSETQYF,TGTGCCAGCAGTCACCCGGGACAGAGATCTGAGACCCAGTACTTC
-,TRBJ1-1,-,TRBV4-1,CASSPGQPFWNTEAFF,TGCGCCAGCAGCCCGGGGCAGCCCTTCTGGAACACTGAAGCTTTCTTT
-,TRBJ2-5,many,TRBV20-1,CSAPSEGETQYF,TGCAGTGCTCCTAGTGAGGGGGAGACCCAGTACTTC
-,TRBJ2-5,many,TRBV10-3,CAISESDPREETQYF,TGTGCCATCAGTGAGTCGGACCCACGGGAGGAGACCCAGTACTTC
TRBD1,TRBJ1-4,few,TRBV6-5,CASSYPSRQGAWEKLFF,TGTGCCAGCAGTTACCCGAGCCGACAGGGGGCTTGGGAAAAACTGTTTTTT
TRBD2,TRBJ2-5,many,TRBV12-3/TRBV12-4,CASSLGGRTQYF,TGTGCCAGCAGTTTAGGCGGGAGGACCCAGTACTTC
-,TRBJ1-1,many,TRBV2,CASSGIPTGPEAFF,TGTGCCAGCAGCGGGATTCCGACAGGCCCCGAAGCTTTCTTT
-,TRBJ2-5,-,TRBV19,CASAGLAKETQYF,TGTGCCAGTGCGGGATTAGCAAAAGAGACCCAGTACTTC